Shown below are 20 T cell receptor beta chains from a single sample sequenced in a study of blood T cell repertoires in COVID-19. Clones were sequenced by immunoSEQ multiplex PCR, and TCRdb holds only the in-frame ones, with some missing. The sample lists 90,000 to 120,000 clones; approximately 84% were seen once. What was sequenced was peripheral blood. These receptors all come from a human donor in a cohort sampled during active COVID-19.

The rearrangement uses TRBV24-1 and TRBJ2-7; D gene uncertain. The CDR3 sequence is 12 residues long. Per the germline V gene, CDR1 is KGHDR and CDR2 is SFDVKD. The V gene lost 4 bases and the J gene lost 0 bases, with 3 bases spanning the gap. The CDR3 protein is CATSDFSYEQYF. In nucleotides, the CDR3 is TGTGCCACCAGTGACTTCTCCTACGAGCAGTACTTC.

The chain joins TRBV4-3 to TRBJ2-5; 10 bases are a match to TRBD2. Germline lookup yields CDR1 LGHNA and CDR2 YSLEER. CDR3 length: 15 residues. V shed 4 bases and J 4 bases; nucleotides not matched to a gene: 6. The CDR3 sequence is CASSPGLAAIETQYF. CDR3 coding DNA: TGCGCCAGCAGCCCTGGACTAGCGGCCATAGAGACCCAGTACTTC.

This sequence joins TRBV21-1 and TRBJ1-5; the D call of TRBD1 is as the table states it, not checked on the DNA. TRBV21-1 is assigned pseudogene status. This CDR3 has 15 amino acids. The CDR3 coding sequence is TGTGCCAGCAGCGGTCTTAACACACCGAATCAGCCCCAGCATTTT. It encodes CASSGLNTPNQPQHF.

The chain links TRBV28 to TRBJ1-4, with 7 bases lining up with TRBD1. The CDR3 totals 15 residues. V was pared by 4 bases and J by 7 bases, with 9 bases of the junction left unmatched. In germline, CDR1 is MDHEN, CDR2 SYDVKM. The CDR3 DNA follows: TGTGCCAGCAGTTCGTCGACAGGGCTGGGTGAAAAACTGTTTTTT. Translation gives CASSSSTGLGEKLFF.

The chain couples TRBV2 to TRBJ2-3; D ambiguous. CDR3 size: 15 residues. Germline V CDR1 and CDR2: SNHLY, FYNNEI. Between the trimmed V and J ends, which lost 6 bases and 0 bases, there was a span of 13 bases. CDR3 amino acids: CASSPSPTSTDTQYF. In DNA form, the CDR3 reads TGTGCCAGCAGCCCGAGCCCTACTAGCACAGATACGCAGTATTTT.

The chain links TRBV10-3 to TRBJ2-5; no clear D gene. This CDR3 is 13 amino acids long. CDR1 is ENHRY and CDR2 is SYGVKD in the germline V gene. The germline V and J ends were trimmed by 4 bases and 5 bases, with 11 bases remaining between them. CDR3 protein: CAISVGLRETQYF. The CDR3 DNA is TGTGCCATCAGTGTGGGCCTCCGGGAGACCCAGTACTTC.

V gene TRBV18 combines with J gene TRBJ2-7; D is possibly TRBD1 (6 bases). The CDR3 has 16 amino acids. Germline V gene data show CDR1 as KGHSH and CDR2 as LQKENI. V lost 0 bases and J 4 bases, leaving 16 bases between the germline ends. CDR3 nucleotides: TGTGCCAGCTCACCACCAAGGGCAGGGGTGGAGTACGAGCAGTACTTC. This translates into CASSPPRAGVEYEQYF.

V usage is TRBV27 and J usage is TRBJ2-5, with no clear D. V was shortened by 8 bases and J by 0 bases, with 13 bases between the two germline ends. The germline CDR1 and CDR2 sequences are MNHEY and SMNVEV (reference sequence). The CDR3 is 14 residues long. The CDR3 reads CASSTIDHQETQYF. CDR3 DNA sequence: TGTGCCAGCTCGACAATTGACCACCAAGAGACCCAGTACTTC.

The chain links TRBV6-5 to TRBJ1-3; D might be TRBD1 (5 bases). The germline CDR1 and CDR2 sequences are MNHEY and SVGAGI. The CDR3 extends over 16 amino acids. V was cut by 2 bases and J by 0 bases, with 11 bases left in between. The CDR3 nucleotides are TGTGCCAGCAGTTACGGGGCGGCAAGCTCTGGAAACACCATATATTTT. Translation: CASSYGAASSGNTIYF.

This chain joins TRBV28 and TRBJ2-4, with TRBD1 matching over 7 bases. The trim removed 6 bases at V and 0 bases at J, leaving 5 bases unmatched. The CDR3 has 15 residues. Looked up from germline, CDR1 is MDHEN and CDR2 is SYDVKM. The CDR3 DNA sequence: TGTGCCAGCAGCTCGACAGGGTCAGCCAAAAACATTCAGTACTTC. Translating it yields CASSSTGSAKNIQYF.

The chain recombines TRBV23-1 with TRBJ2-7; D is possibly TRBD1 (5 bases). TRBV23-1 is designated an ORF whose function remains uncertain. The CDR3 is made up of 14 amino acids. Trimming pared 7 bases from V and 3 bases from J, leaving 16 bases between. CDR3 nucleotide sequence: TGCGCCAGCAATAAAAATCAGGGAAGCTACGAGCAGTACGTC. Translating gives CASNKNQGSYEQYV.

V is TRBV29-1 and J is TRBJ2-1; 7 bases align to TRBD2. Germline V gene data show CDR1 as SQVTM and CDR2 as ANQGSEA. V was clipped by 3 bases and J by 5 bases; unmatched bases: 4. This CDR3 comprises 13 residues. In DNA, the CDR3 is TGCAGCGTTGATTCGCTAGCGGACAATGAGCAGTTCTTC. This translates into CSVDSLADNEQFF.

The chain combines TRBV7-3 with TRBJ2-1, with 7 bases matching TRBD2. Per germline, CDR1 SGHTA and CDR2 FQGTGA. The CDR3 loop spans 15 amino acids. Trimming took 5 bases from V and 1 from J; bases not matched to a gene: 5. CDR3 sequence reads: CASSPSSGSYNEQFF. CDR3 sequence (DNA): TGTGCCAGCAGCCCGTCTAGCGGATCCTACAATGAGCAGTTCTTC.

This sequence joins TRBV7-2 and TRBJ1-3; 7 nucleotides agree with TRBD1. Germline values: CDR1 SGHTA, CDR2 FQGNSA. The CDR3 extends over 16 amino acids. V trimming: 5 bases; J trimming: 1 base; junction bases outside the gene matches: 8. The CDR3: CASSLSGGPSGNTIYF. CDR3 sequence (DNA): TGTGCCAGCAGCCTATCAGGGGGACCTTCTGGAAACACCATATATTTT.

V usage is TRBV27 and J usage is TRBJ2-4, with 7 bases that match TRBD1. Per the germline V gene, CDR1 is MNHEY and CDR2 is SMNVEV (reference sequence). This CDR3 has 17 residues. V trimming: 6 bases; J trimming: 0 bases; junction bases outside the gene matches: 11. The CDR3: CASRRQFRGQAKNIQYF. DNA of the CDR3: TGTGCCAGCAGGAGACAGTTTAGGGGGCAAGCCAAAAACATTCAGTACTTC.

The chain carries TRBV6-5 and TRBJ1-1; D might be TRBD1 (5 bases). The CDR3 has 14 amino acids. Per the germline V gene, CDR1 is MNHEY and CDR2 is SVGAGI. V lost 6 bases and J lost 4, with 15 bases in between. CDR3 sequence reads: CASRPRGGITEAFF. The CDR3 nucleotides are TGTGCCAGCAGGCCTCGGGGGGGGATCACTGAAGCTTTCTTT.

DNA of the CDR3: TGTGCCAGCACCAATCGAGGGCGGTTCCAGTACGTC. Translation gives CASTNRGRFQYV. The V and J genes are TRBV14 and TRBJ2-7; D is perhaps TRBD2 (5 bases). V was trimmed by 7 bases and J by 10 bases, leaving 17 bases between them. This CDR3 region has 12 residues. The germline gives CDR1 SGHDN, CDR2 FVKESK.

This rearrangement joins TRBV6-5 to TRBJ1-2; 7 positions match TRBD1. Germline lookup yields CDR1 MNHEY and CDR2 SVGAGI. This CDR3 has 15 residues. Trimming took 5 bases from V and 0 from J; bases not matched to a gene: 6. CDR3 bases: TGTGCCAGCAGTCCTGGGCAGGGGGCTAACTATGGCTACACCTTC. It translates to CASSPGQGANYGYTF.

This chain links TRBV6-2 or TRBV6-3 with TRBJ2-1; possible D gene TRBD2, 6 bases. This CDR3 region has 17 residues. The V gene's germline CDR1 is MNHEY and CDR2 SVGEGT. Deletions cut 0 bases from V and 6 bases from J, with 18 bases between. For the CDR3, the DNA is TGTGCCAGCAGTTACTCGTTATTGCGACTAGATGGCAATGAGCAGTTCTTC. It encodes CASSYSLLRLDGNEQFF.

V is TRBV28 and J is TRBJ1-2; D is unclear. Germline V gene data show CDR1 as MDHEN and CDR2 as SYDVKM. Deletions cut 5 bases from V and 7 bases from J, with 23 bases between. The CDR3 has 16 amino acids. The CDR3 sequence: CASSRNAGSLRSGYTF. The DNA for the CDR3 is TGTGCCAGCAGTCGTAATGCGGGTTCTCTTCGGTCTGGCTACACCTTC.